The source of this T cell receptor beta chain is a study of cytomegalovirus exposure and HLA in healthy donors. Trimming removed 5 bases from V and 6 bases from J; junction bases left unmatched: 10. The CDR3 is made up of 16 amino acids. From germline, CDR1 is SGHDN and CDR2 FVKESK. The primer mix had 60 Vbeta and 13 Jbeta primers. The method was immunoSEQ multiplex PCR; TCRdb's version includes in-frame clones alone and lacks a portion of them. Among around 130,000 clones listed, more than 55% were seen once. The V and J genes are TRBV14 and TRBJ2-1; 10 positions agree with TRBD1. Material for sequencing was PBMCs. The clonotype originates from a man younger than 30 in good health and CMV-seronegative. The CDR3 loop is CASSLLMGQGSNEQFF. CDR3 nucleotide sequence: TGTGCCAGCAGCTTATTGATGGGACAGGGGTCCAATGAGCAGTTCTTC.